This record looks at one TCR beta chain sequence and its context. What it binds is unknown. These data are taken from a study of OX40 agonist ivuxolimab in advanced cancers. Germline CDR1 and CDR2: GTSNPN and SVGIG (reference sequence). CDR3 length equals 15 residues. Trimming stripped 5 bases from V and 8 bases from J, with 24 bases between. Study-level results: Certain nonresponders likewise exhibited a low normalized T-cell clonal expansion. With doses of 0.1-3.0 mg/kg, partial responders showed among the lowest clonal expansion.

TCRdb keeps only in-frame clones here, not all; method: immunoSEQ multiplex PCR. Seen here are roughly 66,000 clones, about 81% observed once, and the top ten hold 0.4% to 0.5%. It was autoimmune disease history or systemic immunosuppression that excluded patients. The receptor was derived from an adult with an advanced solid tumor such as melanoma, head and neck, liver or kidney cancer. Material: CD4+ or CD8+ T cells sorted from blood, obtained in a trial of the OX40 agonist ivuxolimab. The chain is built from TRBV30 and TRBJ1-2, with a weak D call TRBD1 (6 bases). CDR3 sequence: CAWGPHTGRVEGYTF. In nucleotides, the CDR3 is TGTGCCTGGGGACCCCACACAGGGCGGGTAGAAGGCTACACCTTC.